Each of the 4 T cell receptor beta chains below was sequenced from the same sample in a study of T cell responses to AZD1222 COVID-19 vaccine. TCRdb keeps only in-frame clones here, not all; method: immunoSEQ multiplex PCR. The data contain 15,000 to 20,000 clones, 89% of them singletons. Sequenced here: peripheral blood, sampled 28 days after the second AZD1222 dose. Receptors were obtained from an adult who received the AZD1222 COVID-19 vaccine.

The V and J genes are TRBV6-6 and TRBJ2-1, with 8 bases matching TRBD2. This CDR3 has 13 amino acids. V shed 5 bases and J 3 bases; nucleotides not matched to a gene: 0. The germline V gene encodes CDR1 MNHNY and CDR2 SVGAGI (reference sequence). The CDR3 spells CASSGTSYNEQFF. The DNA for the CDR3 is TGTGCCAGCAGTGGGACTAGCTACAATGAGCAGTTCTTC.

CDR3 DNA sequence: TGTGCCAGCAGTCGTCGACAGGGGTGGACTGAAGCTTTCTTT. Translation gives CASSRRQGWTEAFF. The chain couples TRBV28 to TRBJ1-1; 8 bases match TRBD1. Germline values: CDR1 MDHEN, CDR2 SYDVKM. V shed 5 bases and J 5 bases; nucleotides not matched to a gene: 7. The CDR3 totals 14 residues.

This chain's CDR3 is CASSLFQIFSYEQYV. As DNA, the CDR3 is TGTGCCAGCAGCCTTTTCCAGATTTTCTCCTACGAGCAGTACGTC. The V call is TRBV4-2, the J call TRBJ2-7; D call uncertain. The V end was cut by 4 bases, the J end by 0 bases, with 13 bases between. This CDR3 contains 15 residues. From germline, CDR1 is LGHNA and CDR2 YNFKEQ.

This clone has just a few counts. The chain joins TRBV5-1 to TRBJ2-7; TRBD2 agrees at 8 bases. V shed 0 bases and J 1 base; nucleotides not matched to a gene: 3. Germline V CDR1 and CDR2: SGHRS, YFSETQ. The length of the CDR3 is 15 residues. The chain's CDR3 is CASSLAPGGSYEQYV. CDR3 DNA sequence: TGCGCCAGCAGCTTGGCGCCGGGGGGGTCCTACGAGCAGTACGTC.